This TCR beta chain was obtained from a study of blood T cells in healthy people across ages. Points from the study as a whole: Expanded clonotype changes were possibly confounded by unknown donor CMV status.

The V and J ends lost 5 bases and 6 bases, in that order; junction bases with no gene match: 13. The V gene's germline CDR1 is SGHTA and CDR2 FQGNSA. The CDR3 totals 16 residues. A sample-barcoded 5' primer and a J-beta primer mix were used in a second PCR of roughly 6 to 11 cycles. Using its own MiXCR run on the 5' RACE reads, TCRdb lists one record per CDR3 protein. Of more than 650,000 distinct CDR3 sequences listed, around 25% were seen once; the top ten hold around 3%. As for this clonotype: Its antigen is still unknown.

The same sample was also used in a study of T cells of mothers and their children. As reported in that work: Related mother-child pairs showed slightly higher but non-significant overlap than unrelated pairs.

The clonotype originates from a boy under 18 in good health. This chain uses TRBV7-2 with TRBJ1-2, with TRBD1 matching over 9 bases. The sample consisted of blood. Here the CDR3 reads CASSRSGGGTGNGYTF. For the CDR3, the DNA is TGTGCCAGCAGCCGCTCAGGGGGCGGGACAGGGAATGGCTACACCTTC.